Presented here are 2 T cell receptor beta chains from one specimen sequenced in a study of T cells in Graves' hyperthyroidism and ophthalmopathy. The CDR3 regions of TCR beta were amplified from RNA transcripts. When the TCR CDR3 underwent first-round RT-PCR, the HTBI primer set was used. Using its own MiXCR run on the multiplex PCR reads, TCRdb lists one record per CDR3 protein. The data contain over 400,000 distinct CDR3 sequences, about 14% of them singletons. The sequenced sample consisted of blood. All receptors come from a young man with Graves' ophthalmopathy.

This clonotype was detected only a few times. The J gene is TRBJ2-6, the V gene TRBV7-2; unclear D gene. CDR3 length: 15 amino acids. Germline V gene lookup returns CDR1 SGHTA and CDR2 FQGNSA. Trimming left V 2 bases short and J 3 bases short, with 8 bases between. CDR3 in DNA: TGTGCCAGCAGCTTATGGGAAGTTGGGGCCAACGTCCTGACTTTC. This codes for CASSLWEVGANVLTF.

The chain employs TRBV6-5 and TRBJ1-6; D not resolved. There are 15 residues in the CDR3. V was shortened by 0 bases and J by 7 bases, with 10 bases between the two germline ends. CDR1 and CDR2 from the germline V gene are MNHEY and SVGAGI. For the CDR3, the DNA is TGTGCCAGCAGTTACTCATCCGGAGGGAATTCACCCCTCCACTTT. This sequence encodes CASSYSSGGNSPLHF.